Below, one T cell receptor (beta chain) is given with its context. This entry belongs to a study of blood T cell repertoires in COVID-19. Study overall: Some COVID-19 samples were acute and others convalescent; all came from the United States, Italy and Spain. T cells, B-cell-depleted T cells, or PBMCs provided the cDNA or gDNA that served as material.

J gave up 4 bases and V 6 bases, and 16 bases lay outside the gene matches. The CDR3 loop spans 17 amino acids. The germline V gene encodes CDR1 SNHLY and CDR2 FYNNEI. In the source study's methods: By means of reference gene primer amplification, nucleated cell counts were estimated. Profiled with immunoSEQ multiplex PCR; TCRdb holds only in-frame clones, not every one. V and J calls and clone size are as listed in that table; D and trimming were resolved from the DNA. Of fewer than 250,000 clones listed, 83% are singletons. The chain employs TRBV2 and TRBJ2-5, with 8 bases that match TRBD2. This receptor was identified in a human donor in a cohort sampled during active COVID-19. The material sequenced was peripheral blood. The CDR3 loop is CASRRLRRGESRETQYF. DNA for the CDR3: TGTGCCAGCAGGCGCCTGAGGCGGGGGGAATCCCGAGAGACCCAGTACTTC.